Below are 4 T cell receptor beta chains sequenced from a single sample in a study of neoadjuvant anti-PD-1 for oral cavity cancer. Time point given: after neoadjuvant nivolumab, at surgical resection. The protocol was immunoSEQ multiplex PCR, while the TCRdb copy is restricted to in-frame clones and leaves out a portion. In the table there are roughly 14,000 clones, less than 85% of which are singletons. The source was PBMCs, collected after nivolumab (anti-PD-1) treatment. These receptors all stem from a person aged 35-79 years with oral cavity squamous cell carcinoma.

This chain uses TRBV7-6 with TRBJ2-7; tentatively, D is TRBD1 or TRBD2 (5 bases each). The CDR3 runs 12 residues. Trimming shortened V by 4 bases and J by 3 bases, and 7 bases separated the two germline ends. CDR1 SGHVS and CDR2 FNYEAQ come from the germline V gene. CDR3 residues: CASSSGRYEQYF. CDR3 sequence (DNA): TGTGCCAGCAGCTCGGGACGCTACGAGCAGTACTTC. Variable domain in full (rest from reference TRBV7-6 and TRBJ2-7): GAGVSQSPRYKVTKRGQDVALRCDPISGHVSLYWYRQALGQGPEFLTYFNYEAQQDKSGLPNDRFSAERPEGSISTLTIQRTEQRDSAMYRCASSSGRYEQYFGPGTRLTVT.

This clone has just one count. The chain employs TRBV7-2 and TRBJ2-5, with 8 bases identical to TRBD2. This CDR3 region has 13 residues. Per the germline V gene, CDR1 is SGHTA and CDR2 is FQGNSA. Trimming cost V 5 bases and J 4 bases; bases outside gene matches: 3. The CDR3 here is CASSTLAGETQYF. The CDR3 nucleotides read TGTGCCAGCAGCACTCTAGCGGGAGAGACCCAGTACTTC.

V usage is TRBV7-9 and J usage is TRBJ1-1, with D hard to call. Germline-derived CDR1 and CDR2 are SEHNR and FQNEAQ (reference sequence). The CDR3 is 13 amino acids. The ends were cut back, 1 base at V and 5 bases at J, with 8 bases in the middle. CDR3 sequence (DNA): TGTGCCAGCAGCTTAGAGCGGCTGACTGAAGCTTTCTTT. Its translation: CASSLERLTEAFF.

The CDR3: CAIGTGGAFGNQPQHF. The CDR3 coding sequence is TGTGCCATCGGCACAGGGGGCGCGTTTGGCAATCAGCCCCAGCATTTT. J is TRBJ1-5 and V is TRBV19; 9 positions match TRBD1. This CDR3 has 16 amino acids. CDR1 and CDR2 (germline): LNHDA, SQIVND (reference sequence). V lost 10 bases to trimming and J lost 2 bases; unmatched junction nucleotides: 12. Based on the CDR3 plus reference TRBV19 and TRBJ1-5, the full variable domain is DGGITQSPKYLFRKEGQNVTLSCEQNLNHDAMYWYRQDPGQGLRLIYYSQIVNDFQKGDIAEGYSVSREKKESFPLTVTSAQKNPTAFYLCAIGTGGAFGNQPQHFGDGTRLSIL.